This T cell receptor beta chain was captured by sequencing in a study of CD8+ T cells in alopecia areata. Using CD4, CD8alpha, NKG2D, NKG2ACE and other markers, pooled cutaneous lymph node cells were sorted. RNA extraction and reverse transcription yielded cDNA as sequencing template. Generated by immunoSEQ multiplex PCR, the TCRdb table keeps only in-frame clones and is missing some. The sample gives about 270,000 clones, none seen only once, and the top ten clones hold approximately 1.2%. The germline CDR1 and CDR2 sequences are LGHNA and YNLKQL (reference sequence). The CDR3 loop spans 14 amino acids. This clone was detected a few times. Gene and germline names: mouse. The missing CDR3 end, 4 residues past where the read stops, is filled in from the germline J gene.

Sequencing was performed on CD4+ T cells sorted from a lymph node. The chain links TRBV5 to TRBJ2-5, with TRBD2 identical over 8 bases. This clonotype was obtained from a C3H/HeJ mouse with alopecia areata. Strain MHC haplotype: H2-k. CDR3 DNA (partial): TGTGCCAGCAGCCCGGAGGGGGGGGCAGAC. It yields the protein CASSPEGGAD. The CDR3 as a whole reads CASSPEGGADTQYF.